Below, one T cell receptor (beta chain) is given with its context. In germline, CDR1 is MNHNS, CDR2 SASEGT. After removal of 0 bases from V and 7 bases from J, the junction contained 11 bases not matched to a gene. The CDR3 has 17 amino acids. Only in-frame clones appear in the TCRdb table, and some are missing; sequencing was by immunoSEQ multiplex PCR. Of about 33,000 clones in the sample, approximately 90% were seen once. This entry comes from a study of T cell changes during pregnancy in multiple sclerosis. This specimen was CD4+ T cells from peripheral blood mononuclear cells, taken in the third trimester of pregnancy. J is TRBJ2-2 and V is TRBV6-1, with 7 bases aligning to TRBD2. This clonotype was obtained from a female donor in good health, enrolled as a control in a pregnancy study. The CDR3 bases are TGTGCCAGCAGTGAAGCGGTATTGTGGGGGAGGGACGGGGAGCTGTTTTTT. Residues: CASSEAVLWGRDGELFF.